This TCR beta chain was observed in a study of monozygotic twins with cystic fibrosis. The method was immunoSEQ multiplex PCR; TCRdb's version includes in-frame clones alone and lacks a portion of them. Here the sample spans around 27,000 clones, 96% being singletons. Comments on this clone: The antigen is unknown.

This CDR3 region has 15 residues. The V gene lost 5 bases and the J gene lost 2 bases, with 16 bases spanning the gap. CDR1 is MNHEY and CDR2 is SMNVEV in the germline V gene (reference sequence). Study-wide results and limits: J usage was most co-twin-similar in 8 of 16 pairs, V in 13.

The rearrangement links TRBV27 to TRBJ2-7; D is unclear. The source is a girl aged 2 to 10 with cystic fibrosis. The sequencing input was blood. CDR3 coding DNA: TGTGCCAGCAGTCCCGACGGCCGTGGGGCCTACGAGCAGTACTTC. It encodes CASSPDGRGAYEQYF.